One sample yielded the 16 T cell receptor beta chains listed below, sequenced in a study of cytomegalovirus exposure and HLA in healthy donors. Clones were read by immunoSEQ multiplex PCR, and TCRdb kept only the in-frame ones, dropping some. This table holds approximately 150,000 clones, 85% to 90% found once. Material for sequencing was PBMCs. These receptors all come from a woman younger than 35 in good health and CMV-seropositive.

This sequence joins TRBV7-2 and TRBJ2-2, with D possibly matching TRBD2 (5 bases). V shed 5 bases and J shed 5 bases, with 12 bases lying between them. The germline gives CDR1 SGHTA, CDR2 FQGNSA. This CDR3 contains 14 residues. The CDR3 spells CASSPQLATGELFF. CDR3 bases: TGTGCCAGCAGCCCCCAGCTAGCAACCGGGGAGCTGTTTTTT.

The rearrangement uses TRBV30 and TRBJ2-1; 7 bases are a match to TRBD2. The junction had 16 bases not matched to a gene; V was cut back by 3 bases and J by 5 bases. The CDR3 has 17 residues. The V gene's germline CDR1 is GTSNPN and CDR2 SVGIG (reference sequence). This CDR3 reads CAWRSDSWYGRDNEQFF. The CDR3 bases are TGTGCCTGGAGAAGTGATAGCTGGTATGGGAGGGACAATGAGCAGTTCTTC.

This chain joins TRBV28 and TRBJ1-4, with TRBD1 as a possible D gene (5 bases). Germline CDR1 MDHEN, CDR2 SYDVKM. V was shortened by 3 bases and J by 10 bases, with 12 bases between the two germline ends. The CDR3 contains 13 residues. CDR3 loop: CASSLAGRGKLFF. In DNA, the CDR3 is TGTGCCAGCAGTTTGGCCGGGAGGGGAAAACTGTTTTTT.

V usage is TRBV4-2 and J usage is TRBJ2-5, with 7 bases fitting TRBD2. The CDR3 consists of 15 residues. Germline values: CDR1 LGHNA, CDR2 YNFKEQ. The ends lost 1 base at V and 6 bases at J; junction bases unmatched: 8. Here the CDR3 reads CASSQGGSGRQTQYF. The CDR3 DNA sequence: TGTGCCAGCAGCCAAGGCGGGAGCGGGCGACAGACCCAGTACTTC.

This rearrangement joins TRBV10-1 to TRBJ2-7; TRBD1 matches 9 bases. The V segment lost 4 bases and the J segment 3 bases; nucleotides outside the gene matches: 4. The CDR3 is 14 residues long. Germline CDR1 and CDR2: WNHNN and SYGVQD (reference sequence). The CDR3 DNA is TGCGCCAGCAGTGCGGTGGGACAGGGCTACGAGCAGTACTTC. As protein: CASSAVGQGYEQYF.

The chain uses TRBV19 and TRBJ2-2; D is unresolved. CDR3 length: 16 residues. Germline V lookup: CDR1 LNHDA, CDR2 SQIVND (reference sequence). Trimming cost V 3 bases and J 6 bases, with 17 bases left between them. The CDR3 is CASSIIPQVFSGELFF. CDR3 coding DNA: TGTGCCAGTAGTATTATACCGCAGGTTTTCTCCGGGGAGCTGTTTTTT.

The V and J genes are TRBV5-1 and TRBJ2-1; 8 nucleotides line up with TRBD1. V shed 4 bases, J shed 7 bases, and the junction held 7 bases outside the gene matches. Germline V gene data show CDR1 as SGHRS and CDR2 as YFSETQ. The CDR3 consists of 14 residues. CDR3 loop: CASSTDRVTNEQFF. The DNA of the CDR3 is TGCGCCAGCAGCACGGACAGGGTGACGAATGAGCAGTTCTTC.

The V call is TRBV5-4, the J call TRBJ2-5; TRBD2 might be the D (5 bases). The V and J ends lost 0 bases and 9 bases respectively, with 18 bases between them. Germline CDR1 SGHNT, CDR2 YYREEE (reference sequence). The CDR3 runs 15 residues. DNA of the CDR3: TGTGCCAGCAGCTTGGTTGGGAGCCCGCAAAAGGCCCAGTACTTC. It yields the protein CASSLVGSPQKAQYF.

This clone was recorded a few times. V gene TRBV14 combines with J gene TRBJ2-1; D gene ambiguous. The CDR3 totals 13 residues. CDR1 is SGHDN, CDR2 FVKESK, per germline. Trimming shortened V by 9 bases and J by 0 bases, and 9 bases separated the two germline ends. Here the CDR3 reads CASSYTSYNEQFF. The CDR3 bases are TGTGCCAGTTCCTATACCTCCTACAATGAGCAGTTCTTC.

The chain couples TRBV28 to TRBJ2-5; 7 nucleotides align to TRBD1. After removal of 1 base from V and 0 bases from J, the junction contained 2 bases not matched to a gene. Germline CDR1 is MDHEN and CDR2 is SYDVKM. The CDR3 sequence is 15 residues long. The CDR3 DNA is TGTGCCAGCAGTTTATACAGGGGCAACCAAGAGACCCAGTACTTC. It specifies CASSLYRGNQETQYF.

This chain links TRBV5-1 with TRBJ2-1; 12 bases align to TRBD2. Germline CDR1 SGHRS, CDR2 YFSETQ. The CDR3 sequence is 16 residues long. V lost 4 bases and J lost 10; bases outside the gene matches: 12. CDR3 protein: CASSLGLAGRLGEQFF. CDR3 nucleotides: TGCGCCAGCAGCCTGGGACTAGCGGGCCGGTTGGGCGAGCAGTTCTTC.

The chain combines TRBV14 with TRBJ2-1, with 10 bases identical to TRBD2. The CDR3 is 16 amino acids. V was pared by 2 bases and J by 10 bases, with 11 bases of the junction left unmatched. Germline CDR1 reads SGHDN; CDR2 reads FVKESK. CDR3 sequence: CASSQLASGRFGEQFF. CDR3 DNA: TGTGCCAGCAGCCAATTGGCTAGCGGGAGATTTGGGGAGCAGTTCTTC.

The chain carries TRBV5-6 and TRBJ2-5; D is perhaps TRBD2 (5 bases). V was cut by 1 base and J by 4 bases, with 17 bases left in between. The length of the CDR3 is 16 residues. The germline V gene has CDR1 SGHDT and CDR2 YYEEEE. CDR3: CASSLFFSLEGETQYF. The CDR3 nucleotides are TGTGCCAGCAGCTTGTTCTTTTCCCTAGAGGGAGAGACCCAGTACTTC.

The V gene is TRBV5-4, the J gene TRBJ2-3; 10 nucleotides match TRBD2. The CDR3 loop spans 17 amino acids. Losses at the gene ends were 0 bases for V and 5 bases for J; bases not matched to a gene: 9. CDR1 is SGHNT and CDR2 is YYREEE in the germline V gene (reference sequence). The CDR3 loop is CASSLGGSGRAGDTQYF. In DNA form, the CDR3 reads TGTGCCAGCAGCTTGGGGGGCAGCGGGAGGGCCGGAGATACGCAGTATTTT.

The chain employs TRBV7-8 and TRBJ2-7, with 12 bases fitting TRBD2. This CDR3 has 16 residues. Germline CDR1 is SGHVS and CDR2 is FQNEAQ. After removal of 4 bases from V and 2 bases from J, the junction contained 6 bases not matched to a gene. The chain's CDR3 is CASSSWTSGKTYEQYF. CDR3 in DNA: TGTGCCAGCAGCTCTTGGACTAGCGGGAAAACCTACGAGCAGTACTTC.

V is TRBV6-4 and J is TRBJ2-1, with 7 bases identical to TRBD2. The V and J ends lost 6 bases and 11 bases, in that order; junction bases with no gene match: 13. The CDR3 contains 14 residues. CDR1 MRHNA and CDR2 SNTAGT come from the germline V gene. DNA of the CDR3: TGTGCCAGCAGCCCTACTAGCGAGGTAGGGAAGCAGTTCTTC. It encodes CASSPTSEVGKQFF.